This T cell receptor (beta chain) comes out of a study of T-cell reconstitution after alpha-beta-depleted transplantation in children. Study findings and constraints: Recipient T cells and thymic progenitors that survived were the source of the high TCRbeta diversity seen at day 60 in some patients. By one year post-transplant, T-cell counts and diversity largely arose from T cells that were newly produced. It was reported that alpha-beta T cells came from several hundred expanded graft clones (about two months after transplant).

Unique molecular identifiers were built into the TCRbeta library. TCRdb independently ran MiXCR on the PCR reads; one entry per CDR3 protein. The table records 60,000 to 100,000 distinct CDR3 sequences, about a sixth of them present only once. For this clonotype: Its target is unknown.

This CDR3 is built from 13 residues. V shed 4 bases and J 8 bases; nucleotides not matched to a gene: 3. The germline V gene encodes CDR1 SGHAT and CDR2 FQNNGV. This sequence was found in a male patient aged 2 to 9 who had a stem cell transplant for acute lymphoblastic leukemia, so the T cells may come from the graft donor. The sequenced sample was PBMCs, mostly from graft donor cells, obtained 360 days after TCRalphabeta/CD19-depleted stem cell transplant. This chain connects TRBV11-2 to TRBJ2-1; 9 bases line up with TRBD2. CDR3 in amino acids: CASSSSGIYEQFF. CDR3 nucleotide sequence: TGTGCCAGCAGCTCTAGCGGGATCTATGAGCAGTTCTTC.